The 11 T cell receptor beta chains below all came from one sample that was sequenced in a study of graft-versus-host responses after intestinal transplantation. Their target antigens are unknown. Profiled with immunoSEQ multiplex PCR; TCRdb holds only in-frame clones, not every one. The data show around 97,000 clones, roughly 93% seen once. The source was unstimulated CD8+ T cells sorted from spleen or lymph node cells, collected before intestinal transplant. The origin of the receptors is a human donor who received an intestinal transplant.

J is TRBJ2-3 and V is TRBV2, with a weak D call TRBD2 (5 bases). The germline V gene has CDR1 SNHLY and CDR2 FYNNEI. This CDR3 has 16 residues. V lost 2 bases and J lost 8, with 20 bases in between. The CDR3 here is CASSEQEALVGVTQYF. CDR3 bases: TGTGCCAGCAGTGAACAGGAGGCACTAGTAGGCGTTACGCAGTATTTT.

The chain combines TRBV7-4 with TRBJ2-1, with a possible D match to TRBD1 (6 bases). V was clipped by 11 bases and J by 5 bases, with 19 bases between them. The CDR3 length is 14 residues. Germline V CDR1 and CDR2: SGHVT, SQSDAQ. DNA of the CDR3: TGTGCCCTTTTTGACAGGACGATCCACAATGAGCAGTTCTTC. This encodes CALFDRTIHNEQFF.

The CDR3, as DNA: TGTGCCAGCAGCTTAGTGGCTAGCGGGAGCTCCTACAATGAGCAGTTCTTC. This gives the protein CASSLVASGSSYNEQFF. The V and J genes are TRBV7-9 and TRBJ2-1; 10 nucleotides agree with TRBD2. The CDR3 runs to 17 residues. Looked up from germline, CDR1 is SEHNR and CDR2 is FQNEAQ (reference sequence). With 1 base clipped from V and 0 bases from J, the junction kept 3 bases outside the gene matches.

The gene calls are TRBV5-6 and TRBJ2-5; the D is unclear. The CDR3 runs 16 residues. The V end lost 4 bases, the J end lost 2 bases, and 18 bases lay between the germline ends. Germline CDR1 reads SGHDT; CDR2 reads YYEEEE. This CDR3 is CASSPLPVTSQETQYF. CDR3 in DNA: TGTGCCAGCAGCCCCCTGCCGGTGACGTCGCAAGAGACCCAGTACTTC.

CDR3 in DNA: TGTGCCAGCAGCGACCTCAGGGAGTATGGCTACACCTTC. Its protein is CASSDLREYGYTF. The chain has TRBV9 and TRBJ1-2, with D possibly being TRBD1 (5 bases). The CDR3 loop spans 13 amino acids. V lost 3 bases and J 5 bases, leaving 11 bases between the germline ends. CDR1 is SGDLS, CDR2 YYNGEE, per germline.

The chain joins TRBV6-5 to TRBJ2-3; D gene unclear. Deletions cut 0 bases from V and 6 bases from J, with 7 bases between. Germline CDR1 MNHEY, CDR2 SVGAGI. The CDR3 contains 13 residues. The CDR3 reads CASSYSDRDTQYF. The CDR3 region has the DNA TGTGCCAGCAGTTACTCAGACCGGGATACGCAGTATTTT.

The chain carries TRBV27 and TRBJ2-5, with TRBD1 identical over 9 bases. V shed 8 bases, J shed 6 bases, and the junction held 19 bases outside the gene matches. The germline V gene encodes CDR1 MNHEY and CDR2 SMNVEV (reference sequence). The CDR3 spans 17 residues. DNA for the CDR3: TGTGCCAGCTCCCTTTCTTGGGGACAGGGCGTTGTGAAGACCCAGTACTTC. Amino acids: CASSLSWGQGVVKTQYF.

The chain links TRBV7-3 to TRBJ1-1; TRBD1 is a possible D gene (6 bases). Germline values: CDR1 SGHTA, CDR2 FQGTGA. The CDR3 length is 16 residues. The germline V and J ends were trimmed by 0 bases and 1 base, with 12 bases remaining between them. This CDR3 reads CASSLTRVGANTEAFF. Written as DNA, the CDR3 is TGTGCCAGCAGCTTAACACGGGTGGGGGCGAACACTGAAGCTTTCTTT.

Only one count was recorded for this clone. The rearrangement links TRBV7-9 to TRBJ1-5; D is undetermined. Trimming cost V 4 bases and J 9 bases, with 13 bases left between them. Germline assignment: CDR1 SEHNR and CDR2 FQNEAQ (reference sequence). The CDR3 is made up of 13 amino acids. CDR3 region: CASSSADGWPQHF. The CDR3 DNA is TGTGCCAGCAGCTCCGCGGATGGGTGGCCCCAGCATTTT.

This chain connects TRBV7-6 to TRBJ2-3; the D gene is possibly TRBD2 (5 bases). The germline V and J ends were trimmed by 5 bases and 2 bases, with 14 bases remaining between them. CDR1 and CDR2 (germline): SGHVS, FNYEAQ. This CDR3 region has 15 residues. The CDR3 reads CASSLLRGNTDTQYF. The CDR3 DNA is TGTGCCAGCAGCCTCCTTCGGGGTAACACAGATACGCAGTATTTT.

V gene TRBV12-5 combines with J gene TRBJ1-2; D remains ambiguous. Between the trimmed V and J ends, which lost 2 bases and 8 bases, there was a span of 12 bases. The CDR3 has 13 amino acids. The germline gives CDR1 LGHNT, CDR2 FRNRAP. CDR3 sequence (DNA): TGTGCTAGTGGTTTGCAGAGCGTCGGGGGCTACACCTTC. It translates to CASGLQSVGGYTF. Combining the CDR3 with reference TRBV12-5 and TRBJ1-2 gives the whole variable domain DARVTQTPRHKVTEMGQEVTMRCQPILGHNTVFWYRQTMMQGLELLAYFRNRAPLDDSGMPKDRFSAEMPDATLATLKIQPSEPRDSAVYFCASGLQSVGGYTFGSGTRLTVV.